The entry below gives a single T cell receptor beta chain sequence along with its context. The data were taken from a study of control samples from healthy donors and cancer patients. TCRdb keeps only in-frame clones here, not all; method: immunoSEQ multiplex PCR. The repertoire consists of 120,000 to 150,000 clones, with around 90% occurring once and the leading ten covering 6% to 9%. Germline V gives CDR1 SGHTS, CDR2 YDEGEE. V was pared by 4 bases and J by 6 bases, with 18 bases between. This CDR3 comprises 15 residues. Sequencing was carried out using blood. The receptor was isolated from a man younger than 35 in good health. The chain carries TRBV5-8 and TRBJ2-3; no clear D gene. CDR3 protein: CASSPRLDPVDTQYF. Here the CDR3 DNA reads TGTGCCAGCAGCCCGAGATTGGATCCCGTCGATACGCAGTATTTT.